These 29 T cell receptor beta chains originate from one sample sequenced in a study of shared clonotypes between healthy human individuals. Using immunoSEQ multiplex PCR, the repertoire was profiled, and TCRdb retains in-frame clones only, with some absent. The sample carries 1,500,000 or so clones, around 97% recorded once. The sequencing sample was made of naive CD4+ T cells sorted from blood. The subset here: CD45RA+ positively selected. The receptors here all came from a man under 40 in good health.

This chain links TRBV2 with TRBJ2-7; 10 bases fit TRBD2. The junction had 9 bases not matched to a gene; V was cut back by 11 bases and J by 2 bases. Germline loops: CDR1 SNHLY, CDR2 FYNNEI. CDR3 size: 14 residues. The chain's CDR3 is CASARLAGPYEQYF. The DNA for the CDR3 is TGTGCCTCAGCCCGACTAGCGGGTCCCTACGAGCAGTACTTC.

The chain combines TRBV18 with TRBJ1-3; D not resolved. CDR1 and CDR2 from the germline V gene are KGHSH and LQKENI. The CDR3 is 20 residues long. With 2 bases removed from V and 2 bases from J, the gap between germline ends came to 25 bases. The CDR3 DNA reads TGTGCCAGCTCACCAATTGTGAGCCAACAACGGCAGTACGCTGGAAACACCATATATTTT. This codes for CASSPIVSQQRQYAGNTIYF.

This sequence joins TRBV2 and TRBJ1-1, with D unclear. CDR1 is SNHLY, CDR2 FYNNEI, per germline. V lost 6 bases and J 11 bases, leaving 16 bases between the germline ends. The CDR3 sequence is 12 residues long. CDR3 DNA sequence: TGTGCCAGCAGGTTGGCAGCCCCCGGGGCTTTCTTT. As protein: CASRLAAPGAFF.

The CDR3 DNA sequence: TGTGCCAGCAGGCTGACCAGCACGTACGAGCAGTACTTC. It is translated as CASRLTSTYEQYF. V and J are TRBV2 and TRBJ2-7, with D unclear. The CDR3 runs to 13 residues. Trimming shortened V by 6 bases and J by 4 bases, and 13 bases separated the two germline ends. Germline loops: CDR1 SNHLY, CDR2 FYNNEI.

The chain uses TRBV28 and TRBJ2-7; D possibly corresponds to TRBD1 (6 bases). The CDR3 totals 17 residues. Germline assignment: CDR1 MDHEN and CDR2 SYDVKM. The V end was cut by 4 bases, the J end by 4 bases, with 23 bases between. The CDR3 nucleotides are TGTGCCAGCAGTTCCGGTTCCGGGCAGGGGTTACCGTACGAGCAGTACTTC. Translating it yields CASSSGSGQGLPYEQYF.

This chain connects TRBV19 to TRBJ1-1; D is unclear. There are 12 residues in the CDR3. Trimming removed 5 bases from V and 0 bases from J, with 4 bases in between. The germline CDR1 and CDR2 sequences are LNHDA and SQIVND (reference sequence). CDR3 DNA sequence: TGTGCCAGTAGTTTCGTGAACACTGAAGCTTTCTTT. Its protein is CASSFVNTEAFF. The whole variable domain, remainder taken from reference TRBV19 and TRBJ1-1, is DGGITQSPKYLFRKEGQNVTLSCEQNLNHDAMYWYRQDPGQGLRLIYYSQIVNDFQKGDIAEGYSVSREKKESFPLTVTSAQKNPTAFYLCASSFVNTEAFFGQGTRLTVV.

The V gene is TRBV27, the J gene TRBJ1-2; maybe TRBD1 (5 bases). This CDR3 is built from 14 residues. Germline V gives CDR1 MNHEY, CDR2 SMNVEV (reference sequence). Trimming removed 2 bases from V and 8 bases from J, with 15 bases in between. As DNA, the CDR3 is TGTGCCAGCAGTTTAAGCAGGGCAGTTGGAGGCTACACCTTC. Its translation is CASSLSRAVGGYTF.

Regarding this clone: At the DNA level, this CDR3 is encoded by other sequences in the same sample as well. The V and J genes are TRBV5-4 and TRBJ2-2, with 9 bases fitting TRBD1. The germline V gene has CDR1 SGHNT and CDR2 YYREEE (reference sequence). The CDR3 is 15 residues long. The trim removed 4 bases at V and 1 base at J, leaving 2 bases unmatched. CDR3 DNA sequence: TGTGCCAGCAGCCTGGGACAGGGGAACACCGGGGAGCTGTTTTTT. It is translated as CASSLGQGNTGELFF.

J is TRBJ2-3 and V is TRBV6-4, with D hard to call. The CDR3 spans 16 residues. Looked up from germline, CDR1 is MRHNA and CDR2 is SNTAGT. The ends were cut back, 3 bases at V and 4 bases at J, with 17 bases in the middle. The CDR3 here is CASSESARPKSDTQYF. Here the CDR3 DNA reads TGTGCCAGCAGTGAATCGGCCAGGCCAAAGTCAGATACGCAGTATTTT.

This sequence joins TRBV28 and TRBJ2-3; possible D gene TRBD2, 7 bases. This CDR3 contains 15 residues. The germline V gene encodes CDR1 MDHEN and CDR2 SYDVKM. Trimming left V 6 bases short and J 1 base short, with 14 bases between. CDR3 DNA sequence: TGTGCCAGCAGCCCATGGGAGGGGGGCACAGATACGCAGTATTTT. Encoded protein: CASSPWEGGTDTQYF.

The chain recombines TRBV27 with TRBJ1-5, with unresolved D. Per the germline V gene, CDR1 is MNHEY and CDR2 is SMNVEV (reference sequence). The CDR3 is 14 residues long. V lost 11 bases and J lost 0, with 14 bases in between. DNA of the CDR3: TGTGCCGTATCAGAAAAACCTAGCAATCAGCCCCAGCATTTT. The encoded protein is CAVSEKPSNQPQHF.

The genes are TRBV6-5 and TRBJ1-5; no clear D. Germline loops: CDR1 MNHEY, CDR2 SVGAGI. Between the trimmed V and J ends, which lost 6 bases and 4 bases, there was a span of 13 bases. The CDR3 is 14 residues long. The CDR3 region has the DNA TGTGCCAGCAGCCTCATTCCGGGGAATCAGCCCCAGCATTTT. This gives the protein CASSLIPGNQPQHF.

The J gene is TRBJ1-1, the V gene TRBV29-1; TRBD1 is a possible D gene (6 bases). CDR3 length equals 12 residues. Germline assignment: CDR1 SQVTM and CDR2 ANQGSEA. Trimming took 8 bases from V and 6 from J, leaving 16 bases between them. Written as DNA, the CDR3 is TGCAGCACAAATACAGGGCTGGCTGAAGCTTTCTTT. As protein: CSTNTGLAEAFF.

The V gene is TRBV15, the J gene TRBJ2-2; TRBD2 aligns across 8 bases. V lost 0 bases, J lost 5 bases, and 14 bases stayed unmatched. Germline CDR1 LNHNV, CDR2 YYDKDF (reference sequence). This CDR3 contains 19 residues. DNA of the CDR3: TGTGCCACCAGCAGAGACCCGGGAGGGTTGCTAAGAAGAACCGGGGAGCTGTTTTTT. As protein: CATSRDPGGLLRRTGELFF.

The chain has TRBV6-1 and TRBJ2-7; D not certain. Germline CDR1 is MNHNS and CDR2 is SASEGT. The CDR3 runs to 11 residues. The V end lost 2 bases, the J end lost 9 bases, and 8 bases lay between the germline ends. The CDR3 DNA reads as TGTGCCAGCAGTGAACCAAGGTCGCAGTACTTC. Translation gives CASSEPRSQYF.

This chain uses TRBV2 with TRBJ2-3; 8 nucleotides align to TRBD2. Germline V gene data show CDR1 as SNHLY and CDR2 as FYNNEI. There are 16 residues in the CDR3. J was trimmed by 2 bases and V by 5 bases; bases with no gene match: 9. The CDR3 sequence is CASSSDRGGNTDTQYF. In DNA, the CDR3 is TGTGCCAGCAGTTCGGACCGGGGGGGGAACACAGATACGCAGTATTTT. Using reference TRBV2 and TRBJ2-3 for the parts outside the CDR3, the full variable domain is EPEVTQTPSHQVTQMGQEVILRCVPISNHLYFYWYRQILGQKVEFLVSFYNNEISEKSEIFDDQFSVERPDGSNFTLKIRSTKLEDSAMYFCASSSDRGGNTDTQYFGPGTRLTVL.

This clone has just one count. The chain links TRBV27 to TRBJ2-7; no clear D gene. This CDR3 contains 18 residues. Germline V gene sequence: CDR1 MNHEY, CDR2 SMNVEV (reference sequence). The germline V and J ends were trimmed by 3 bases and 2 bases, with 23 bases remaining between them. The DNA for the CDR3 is TGTGCCAGCAGTTTTTCGTCCCCTCGCTCTCAGTGGGCCTACGAGCAGTACTTC. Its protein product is CASSFSSPRSQWAYEQYF.

DNA of the CDR3: TGTGCCAGCAGTTCTATCTTACGGACAGCTAACGGGGAGCTGTTTTTT. It is translated as CASSSILRTANGELFF. The chain joins TRBV28 to TRBJ2-2, with a possible D match to TRBD1 (6 bases). CDR3 length equals 16 residues. Trimming cost V 4 bases and J 7 bases, with 19 bases left between them. The V gene's germline CDR1 is MDHEN and CDR2 SYDVKM.

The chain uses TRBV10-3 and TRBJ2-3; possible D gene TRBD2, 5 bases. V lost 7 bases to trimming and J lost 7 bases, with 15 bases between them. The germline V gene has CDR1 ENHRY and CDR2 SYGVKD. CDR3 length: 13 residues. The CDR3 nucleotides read TGTGCCATCACTACTAGTTCCGCGAATACGCAGTATTTT. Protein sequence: CAITTSSANTQYF.

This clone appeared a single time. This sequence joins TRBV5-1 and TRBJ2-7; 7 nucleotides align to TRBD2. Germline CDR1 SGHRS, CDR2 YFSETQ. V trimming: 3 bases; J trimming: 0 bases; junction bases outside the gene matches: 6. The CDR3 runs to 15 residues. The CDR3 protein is CASSSLAESSYEQYF. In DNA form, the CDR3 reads TGCGCCAGCAGCTCCCTAGCGGAAAGCTCCTACGAGCAGTACTTC.

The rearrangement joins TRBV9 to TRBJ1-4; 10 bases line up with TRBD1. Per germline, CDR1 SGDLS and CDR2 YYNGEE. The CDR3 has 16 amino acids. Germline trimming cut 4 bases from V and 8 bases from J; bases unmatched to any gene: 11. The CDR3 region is CASSPRQTGGREKLFF. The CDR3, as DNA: TGTGCCAGCAGCCCCCGTCAGACAGGGGGCCGAGAAAAACTGTTTTTT. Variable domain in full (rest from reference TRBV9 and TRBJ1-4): DSGVTQTPKHLITATGQRVTLRCSPRSGDLSVYWYQQSLDQGLQFLIQYYNGEERAKGNILERFSAQQFPDLHSELNLSSLELGDSALYFCASSPRQTGGREKLFFGSGTQLSVL.

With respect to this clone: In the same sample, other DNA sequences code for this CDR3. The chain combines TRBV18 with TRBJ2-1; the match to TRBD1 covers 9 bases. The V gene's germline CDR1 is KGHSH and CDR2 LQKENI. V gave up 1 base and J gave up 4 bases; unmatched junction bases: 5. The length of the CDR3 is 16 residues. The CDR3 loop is CASSPRSGQGYNEQFF. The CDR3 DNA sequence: TGTGCCAGCTCACCACGTTCGGGACAGGGTTACAATGAGCAGTTCTTC.

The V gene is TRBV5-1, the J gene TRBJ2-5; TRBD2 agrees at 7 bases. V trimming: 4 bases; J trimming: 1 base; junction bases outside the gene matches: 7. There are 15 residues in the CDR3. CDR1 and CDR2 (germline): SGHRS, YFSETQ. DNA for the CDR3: TGCGCCAGCAGCCTTCCGACTAGCTCCCAAGAGACCCAGTACTTC. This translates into CASSLPTSSQETQYF.

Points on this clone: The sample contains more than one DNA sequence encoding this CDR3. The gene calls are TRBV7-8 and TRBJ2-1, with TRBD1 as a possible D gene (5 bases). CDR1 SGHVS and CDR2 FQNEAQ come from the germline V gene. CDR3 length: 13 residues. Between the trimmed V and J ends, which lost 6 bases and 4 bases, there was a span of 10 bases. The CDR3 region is CASSLDSYNEQFF. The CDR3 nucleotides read TGTGCCAGCAGTCTTGACAGTTACAATGAGCAGTTCTTC. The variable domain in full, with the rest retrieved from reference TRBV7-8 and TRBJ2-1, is GAGVSQSPRYKVAKRGQDVALRCDPISGHVSLFWYQQALGQGPEFLTYFQNEAQLDKSGLPSDRFFAERPEGSVSTLKIQRTQQEDSAVYLCASSLDSYNEQFFGPGTRLTVL.

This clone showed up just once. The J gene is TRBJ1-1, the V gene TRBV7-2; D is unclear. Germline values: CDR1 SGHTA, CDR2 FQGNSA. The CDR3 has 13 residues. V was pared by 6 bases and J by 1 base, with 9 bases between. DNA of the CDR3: TGTGCCAGCAGAAGTTCACGGAACACTGAAGCTTTCTTT. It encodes CASRSSRNTEAFF.

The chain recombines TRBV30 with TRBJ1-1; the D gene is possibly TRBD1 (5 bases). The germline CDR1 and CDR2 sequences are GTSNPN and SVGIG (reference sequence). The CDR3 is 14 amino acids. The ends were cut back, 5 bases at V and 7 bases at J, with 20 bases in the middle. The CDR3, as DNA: TGTGCCTGGGCGAACCCAGGGATCGGATTTGAAGCTTTCTTT. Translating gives CAWANPGIGFEAFF.

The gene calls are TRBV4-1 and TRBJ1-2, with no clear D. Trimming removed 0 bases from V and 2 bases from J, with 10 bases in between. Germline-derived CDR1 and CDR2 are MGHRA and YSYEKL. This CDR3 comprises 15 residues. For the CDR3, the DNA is TGCGCCAGCAGCCAAGAAGGACGAGGGAACTATGGCTACACCTTC. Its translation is CASSQEGRGNYGYTF.

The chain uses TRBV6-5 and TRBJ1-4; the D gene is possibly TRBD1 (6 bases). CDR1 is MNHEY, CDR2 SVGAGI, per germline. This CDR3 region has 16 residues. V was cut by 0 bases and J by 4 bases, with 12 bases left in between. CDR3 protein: CASSYSFTGRNEKLFF. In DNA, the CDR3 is TGTGCCAGCAGTTACTCGTTCACAGGGCGTAATGAAAAACTGTTTTTT.

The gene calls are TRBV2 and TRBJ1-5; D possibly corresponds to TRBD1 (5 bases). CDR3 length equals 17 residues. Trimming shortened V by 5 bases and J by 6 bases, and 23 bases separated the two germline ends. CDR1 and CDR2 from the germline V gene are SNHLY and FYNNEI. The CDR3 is CASSPPLRAGSTQPQHF. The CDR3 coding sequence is TGTGCCAGCAGTCCCCCCCTTAGGGCAGGGTCGACTCAGCCCCAGCATTTT.